This note documents a single T cell receptor beta chain sequence. This sample is part of a study of T cells after somatic rescue of genetic block. The assay was immunoSEQ multiplex PCR, and TCRdb's table has in-frame clones only and misses some. Counted here are 110,000 or so clones, around nine tenths occurring once; the ten biggest clones make up 1.4% to 1.5%. The sample consisted of peripheral blood mononuclear cells (PBMCs). The receptor was isolated from a young woman.

DNA of the CDR3: TGTGCCAGTAGTTCGGGCCCCTACGAGCAGTACTTC. Translating it yields CASSSGPYEQYF. J is TRBJ2-7 and V is TRBV19; D unresolved. CDR1 and CDR2 (germline): LNHDA, SQIVND (reference sequence). The V end was cut by 5 bases, the J end by 2 bases, with 7 bases between. This CDR3 spans 12 amino acids.